Shown below are 21 T cell receptor beta chains from a single sample sequenced in a study of T cell responses to AZD1222 COVID-19 vaccine. The data were produced by immunoSEQ multiplex PCR, yet TCRdb's version contains in-frame clones alone and is incomplete. Seen here are fewer than 150,000 clones, 70% to 90% observed once, and the top ten hold 1.5% to 2%. The input for sequencing was peripheral blood, taken on day 0 of AZD1222 vaccination. Receptor source: an adult in good health.

This chain joins TRBV9 and TRBJ1-1; D not resolved. Germline V lookup: CDR1 SGDLS, CDR2 YYNGEE. CDR3 size: 14 residues. V lost 3 bases and J 3 bases, leaving 12 bases between the germline ends. CDR3 in amino acids: CASSASGVDTEAFF. CDR3 DNA sequence: TGTGCCAGCAGCGCGTCTGGAGTGGACACTGAAGCTTTCTTT.

J is TRBJ1-2 and V is TRBV6-5; D gene uncertain. The germline V and J ends were trimmed by 5 bases and 4 bases, with 17 bases remaining between them. The germline V gene has CDR1 MNHEY and CDR2 SVGAGI. This CDR3 is built from 15 residues. The CDR3 region has the DNA TGTGCCAGCAGTCGTCTAGATATCGTAGGCTATGGCTACACCTTC. It yields the protein CASSRLDIVGYGYTF.

The chain joins TRBV12-3 or TRBV12-4 to TRBJ1-1; 7 nucleotides match TRBD1. The CDR3 runs 13 residues. Trimming at V came to 5 bases and at J to 3 bases, leaving 3 bases not matched to a gene. The CDR3 DNA is TGTGCCAGCAGTAAGACAGGGCACACTGAAGCTTTCTTT. Translation gives CASSKTGHTEAFF.

This chain joins TRBV7-9 and TRBJ1-1, with TRBD1 identical over 7 bases. The V and J ends lost 5 bases and 4 bases, in that order; junction bases with no gene match: 7. The CDR3 covers 14 residues. Per germline, CDR1 SEHNR and CDR2 FQNEAQ (reference sequence). The CDR3 region has the DNA TGTGCCAGCAGCATAACCAGGGGGAGCACTGAAGCTTTCTTT. Amino acid sequence: CASSITRGSTEAFF.

The chain carries TRBV7-9 and TRBJ2-1; 10 bases line up with TRBD1. Germline values: CDR1 SEHNR, CDR2 FQNEAQ (reference sequence). The V segment lost 0 bases and the J segment 10 bases; nucleotides outside the gene matches: 6. There are 15 residues in the CDR3. Written as DNA, the CDR3 is TGTGCCAGCAGCTTAGCGGGGACAGGGGTTCAAGAGCAGTTCTTC. It specifies CASSLAGTGVQEQFF.

The chain recombines TRBV7-2 with TRBJ2-1, with D unclear. CDR3 length equals 14 residues. V lost 5 bases and J 7 bases, leaving 15 bases between the germline ends. Looked up from germline, CDR1 is SGHTA and CDR2 is FQGNSA. The CDR3 is CASSQAAVRNEQFF. DNA of the CDR3: TGTGCCAGCAGCCAGGCGGCGGTAAGGAATGAGCAGTTCTTC.

This rearrangement joins TRBV7-9 to TRBJ1-5; D remains unclear. The germline CDR1 and CDR2 sequences are SEHNR and FQNEAQ (reference sequence). Trimming stripped 5 bases from V and 6 bases from J, with 11 bases between. The CDR3 is 13 amino acids. CDR3 sequence (DNA): TGTGCCAGCAGCCGCCGCCTGGGTCAGCCCCAGCATTTT. It codes for CASSRRLGQPQHF.

V and J are TRBV6-2 or TRBV6-3 and TRBJ2-7, with a possible D match to TRBD2 (6 bases). Germline lookup yields CDR1 MNHEY and CDR2 SVGEGT. The V gene lost 2 bases and the J gene lost 2 bases, with 13 bases spanning the gap. The CDR3 totals 15 residues. CDR3 in amino acids: CASSYAGTLTYEQYF. CDR3 nucleotide sequence: TGTGCCAGCAGTTACGCCGGGACTTTAACCTACGAGCAGTACTTC.

J is TRBJ1-5 and V is TRBV28, with 9 bases aligning to TRBD1. The V gene end was trimmed by 7 bases and the J gene end by 5 bases; junction bases not matched to a gene: 9. Germline lookup yields CDR1 MDHEN and CDR2 SYDVKM. The CDR3 spans 15 residues. Here the CDR3 reads CASTHRGRGDQPQHF. The CDR3 DNA is TGTGCCAGCACACACAGGGGGCGCGGAGATCAGCCCCAGCATTTT.

This rearrangement joins TRBV27 to TRBJ1-4; no clear D gene. The V gene's germline CDR1 is MNHEY and CDR2 SMNVEV (reference sequence). The CDR3 loop spans 17 amino acids. V lost 3 bases and J lost 0, with 14 bases in between. In nucleotides, the CDR3 is TGTGCCAGCAGTTTCCGAATGGGCGGGGCAACTAATGAAAAACTGTTTTTT. Residues: CASSFRMGGATNEKLFF.

This clone showed up just once. This chain joins TRBV28 and TRBJ1-1, with D perhaps TRBD1 (5 bases). The ends were cut back, 7 bases at V and 5 bases at J, with 17 bases in the middle. The CDR3 loop spans 14 amino acids. Germline CDR1 is MDHEN and CDR2 is SYDVKM. In DNA form, the CDR3 reads TGTGCCAGCACCCGCCCGGGGGGATTAACTGAAGCTTTCTTT. This encodes CASTRPGGLTEAFF.

A single count supports this clone. V gene TRBV7-9 combines with J gene TRBJ1-1; D possibly corresponds to TRBD1 (5 bases). The germline V gene encodes CDR1 SEHNR and CDR2 FQNEAQ (reference sequence). The germline V and J ends were trimmed by 5 bases and 10 bases, with 20 bases remaining between them. This CDR3 spans 14 amino acids. CDR3 region: CASSATDSGLGAFF. The CDR3 coding sequence is TGTGCCAGCAGCGCGACTGACAGTGGACTGGGAGCTTTCTTT.

The chain combines TRBV5-1 with TRBJ1-1; D not resolved. CDR3 length: 14 amino acids. Germline values: CDR1 SGHRS, CDR2 YFSETQ. The V gene lost 4 bases and the J gene lost 0 bases, with 10 bases spanning the gap. CDR3 sequence (DNA): TGCGCCAGCAGCAATGGTAATATGAACACTGAAGCTTTCTTT. It translates to CASSNGNMNTEAFF.

The chain joins TRBV24-1 to TRBJ2-4, with D perhaps TRBD1 or TRBD2 (5 bases each). CDR1 and CDR2 from the germline V gene are KGHDR and SFDVKD. The CDR3 length is 15 residues. The V end was cut by 3 bases, the J end by 4 bases, with 12 bases between. Here the CDR3 DNA reads TGTGCCACCAGTGATCCCCGGGGCACAAAAAACATTCAGTACTTC. Translation: CATSDPRGTKNIQYF.

The V call is TRBV9, the J call TRBJ2-7, with 8 bases identical to TRBD1. This CDR3 comprises 14 residues. Germline CDR1 reads SGDLS; CDR2 reads YYNGEE. The V and J ends lost 3 bases and 8 bases, in that order; junction bases with no gene match: 10. The CDR3 coding sequence is TGTGCCAGCAGCGCCCAAGGGACAGGCCCCAAGCAGTACTTC. Encoded protein: CASSAQGTGPKQYF.

The genes are TRBV5-4 and TRBJ1-1; the match to TRBD1 covers 10 bases. Germline loops: CDR1 SGHNT, CDR2 YYREEE (reference sequence). The V segment lost 3 bases and the J segment 1 base; nucleotides outside the gene matches: 9. This CDR3 contains 17 residues. For the CDR3, the DNA is TGTGCCAGCAGCTCTGATCGGACAGGGGGATCGAACACTGAAGCTTTCTTT. Encoded protein: CASSSDRTGGSNTEAFF.

The rearrangement links TRBV7-2 to TRBJ2-5; 11 nucleotides line up with TRBD2. Looked up from germline, CDR1 is SGHTA and CDR2 is FQGNSA. Trimming removed 4 bases from V and 5 bases from J; junction bases left unmatched: 6. The CDR3 is made up of 15 amino acids. The CDR3 spells CASSSSGGPGETQYF. CDR3 in DNA: TGTGCCAGCAGCTCTAGCGGGGGGCCGGGGGAGACCCAGTACTTC.

The genes are TRBV4-1 and TRBJ2-1, with D perhaps assigned TRBD1 or TRBD2 (5 bases each). The CDR3 is 16 residues long. The germline V gene has CDR1 MGHRA and CDR2 YSYEKL. The V and J ends lost 3 bases and 0 bases respectively, with 12 bases between them. CDR3 amino acids: CASSQAGTSSYNEQFF. CDR3 nucleotide sequence: TGCGCCAGCAGCCAGGCAGGGACGAGCTCCTACAATGAGCAGTTCTTC.

The gene calls are TRBV6-2 or TRBV6-3 and TRBJ2-2, with D hard to call. The germline V gene encodes CDR1 MNHEY and CDR2 SVGEGT. Trimming left V 4 bases short and J 4 bases short, with 7 bases between. The CDR3 consists of 13 residues. The CDR3 nucleotides read TGTGCCAGCAGTTTGACGGGCACCGGGGAGCTGTTTTTT. Translation: CASSLTGTGELFF.

The J gene is TRBJ1-1, the V gene TRBV5-4; weak D call: TRBD1 (5 bases). Germline V gene data show CDR1 as SGHNT and CDR2 as YYREEE (reference sequence). V was pared by 3 bases and J by 4 bases, with 16 bases between. The CDR3 extends over 15 amino acids. The CDR3 nucleotides read TGTGCCAGCAGCTCCTTCCTCAAGGGGCTCACTGAAGCTTTCTTT. Translating it yields CASSSFLKGLTEAFF. Full variable domain (missing parts from reference TRBV5-4 and TRBJ1-1): ETGVTQSPTHLIKTRGQQVTLRCSSQSGHNTVSWYQQALGQGPQFIFQYYREEENGRGNFPPRFSGLQFPNYSSELNVNALELDDSALYLCASSSFLKGLTEAFFGQGTRLTVV.

A remark on this clone: In the same sample, other DNA sequences code for this CDR3. This sequence joins TRBV29-1 and TRBJ1-1; 9 bases align to TRBD1. V gave up 5 bases and J gave up 1 base; unmatched junction bases: 2. CDR1 is SQVTM and CDR2 is ANQGSEA in the germline V gene. This CDR3 spans 13 amino acids. The CDR3 coding sequence is TGCAGCGTTTCGACAGGGGGGAACACTGAAGCTTTCTTT. Protein sequence: CSVSTGGNTEAFF.